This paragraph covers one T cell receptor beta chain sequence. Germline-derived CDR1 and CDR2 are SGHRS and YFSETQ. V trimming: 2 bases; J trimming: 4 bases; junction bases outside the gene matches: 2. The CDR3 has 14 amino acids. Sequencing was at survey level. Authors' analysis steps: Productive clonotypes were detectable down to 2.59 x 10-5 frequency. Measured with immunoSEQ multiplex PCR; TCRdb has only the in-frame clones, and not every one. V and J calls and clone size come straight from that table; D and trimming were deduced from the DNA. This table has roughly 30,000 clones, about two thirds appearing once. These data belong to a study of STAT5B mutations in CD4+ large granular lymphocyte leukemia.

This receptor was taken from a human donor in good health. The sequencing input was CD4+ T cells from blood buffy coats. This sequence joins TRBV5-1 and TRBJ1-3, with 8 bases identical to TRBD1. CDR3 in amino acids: CASSFRDRGNTIYF. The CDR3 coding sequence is TGCGCCAGCAGCTTCCGGGACAGGGGAAACACCATATATTTT. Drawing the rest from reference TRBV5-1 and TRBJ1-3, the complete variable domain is KAGVTQTPRYLIKTRGQQVTLSCSPISGHRSVSWYQQTPGQGLQFLFEYFSETQRNKGNFPGRFSGRQFSNSRSEMNVSTLELGDSALYLCASSFRDRGNTIYFGEGSWLTVV.